This T cell receptor (beta chain) was retrieved from a study of regulatory T cells in long-lasting Graves disease. Study-level background: Those with persistent Graves' disease had received antithyroid drugs for over 5 years with positive TSH receptor antibodies.

Germline V CDR1 and CDR2: SEHNR, FQNEAQ (reference sequence). The V and J ends lost 1 base and 7 bases respectively, with 13 bases between them. CDR3 length equals 15 residues. Regarding time point: persistent/refractory GD, antithyroid drugs over 5 years with positive TRAb. The TCR library was prepared using RNA isolated from PBMCs. A blood draw put approximately 9 milliliters of peripheral blood into EDTA tubes. Construction of the TCR beta libraries employed iRepertoire HTBI primers in conjunction with Arm-PCR of CDR3 regions. TCRdb called the multiplex PCR reads again in MiXCR, with one record for every CDR3 protein. The sample lists about 340,000 distinct CDR3 sequences; around a fifth were seen once.

Sample: peripheral blood mononuclear cells (PBMCs), taken when the disease was refractory, from a patient treated with antithyroid drugs. The chain uses TRBV7-9 and TRBJ2-2; D is uncertain. This clonotype was obtained from a female donor with Graves disease. CDR3 protein: CASSLVLGSHGELFF. The DNA of the CDR3 is TGTGCCAGCAGCTTAGTACTCGGCAGCCACGGGGAGCTGTTTTTT.